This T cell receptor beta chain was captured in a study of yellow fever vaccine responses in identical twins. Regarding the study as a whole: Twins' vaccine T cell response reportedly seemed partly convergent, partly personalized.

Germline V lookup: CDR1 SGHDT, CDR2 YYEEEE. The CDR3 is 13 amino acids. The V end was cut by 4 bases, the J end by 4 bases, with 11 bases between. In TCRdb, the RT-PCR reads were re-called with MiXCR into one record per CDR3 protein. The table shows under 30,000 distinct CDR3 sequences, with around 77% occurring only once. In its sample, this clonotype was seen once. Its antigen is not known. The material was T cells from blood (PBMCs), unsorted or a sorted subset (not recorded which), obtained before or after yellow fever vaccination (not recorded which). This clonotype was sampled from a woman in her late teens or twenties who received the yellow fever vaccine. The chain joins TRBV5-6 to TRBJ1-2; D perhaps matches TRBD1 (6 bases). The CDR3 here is CASSIGGPYGYTF. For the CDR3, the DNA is TGTGCCAGCAGCATCGGGGGGCCCTATGGCTACACCTTC.